This T cell receptor (beta chain) is drawn from a study of T cell changes during pregnancy in multiple sclerosis. Clones were sequenced by immunoSEQ multiplex PCR, and TCRdb holds only the in-frame ones, with some missing. The sample records tens of thousands of clones, more than 90% being singletons. Germline lookup yields CDR1 MDHEN and CDR2 SYDVKM. J lost 4 bases, V lost 11 bases, and 10 bases had no gene match. CDR3 length: 13 residues. The source is a female donor in good health, enrolled as a control in a pregnancy study. The V call is TRBV28, the J call TRBJ2-7; 8 bases map to TRBD1. Specimen: CD4+ T cells from peripheral blood mononuclear cells, collected after pregnancy. The CDR3 DNA reads as TGTGCCTCCATGAGGCAGGGGGCGTACGAGCAGTACTTC. Translating it yields CASMRQGAYEQYF.